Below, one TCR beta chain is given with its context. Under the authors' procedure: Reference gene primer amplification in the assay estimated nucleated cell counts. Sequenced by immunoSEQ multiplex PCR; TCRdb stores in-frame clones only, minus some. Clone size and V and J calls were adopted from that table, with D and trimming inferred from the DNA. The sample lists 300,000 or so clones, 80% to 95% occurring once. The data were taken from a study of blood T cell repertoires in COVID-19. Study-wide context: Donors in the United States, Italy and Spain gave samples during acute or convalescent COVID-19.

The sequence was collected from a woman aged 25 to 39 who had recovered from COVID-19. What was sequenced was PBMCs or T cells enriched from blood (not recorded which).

The CDR3 reads CASSLLAGDETQYF. The CDR3 DNA sequence: TGCGCCAGCAGCCTCCTAGCGGGAGACGAGACCCAGTACTTC. The chain links TRBV5-1 to TRBJ2-5; 10 bases are a match to TRBD2. The CDR3 spans 14 residues. Germline V gene sequence: CDR1 SGHRS, CDR2 YFSETQ. Unmatched junction bases numbered 5, after V lost 4 bases and J lost 5 bases. Combining the CDR3 with reference TRBV5-1 and TRBJ2-5 gives the whole variable domain KAGVTQTPRYLIKTRGQQVTLSCSPISGHRSVSWYQQTPGQGLQFLFEYFSETQRNKGNFPGRFSGRQFSNSRSEMNVSTLELGDSALYLCASSLLAGDETQYFGPGTRLLVL.